The present TCR beta chain was sequenced within a study of blood T cell repertoires in COVID-19. Study details: Samples taken during acute and convalescent COVID-19 were collected in the United States, Italy and Spain. The analysed material was cDNA or gDNA that came from T cells, B-cell-depleted T cells, or PBMCs.

In the original processing: Reference gene primer amplification gave estimated nucleated cell counts. Profiling relied on immunoSEQ multiplex PCR, and the TCRdb table lists in-frame clones only, not all of them. D and trimming come from the DNA, and the V and J calls and clone size come from that table. Of about 99,000 clones detected, roughly four fifths appear once; the ten largest clones hold 4% to 5.5%. There are 16 residues in the CDR3. V was clipped by 3 bases and J by 5 bases; unmatched bases: 7. The V gene's germline CDR1 is LGHDT and CDR2 YNNKEL (reference sequence). This clone turned up a few times. Those enrolled in Seattle joined during active infection and were followed longitudinally afterward.

Material: peripheral blood. The chain joins TRBV3-1 (or the pseudogene TRBV3-2) to TRBJ2-5; 12 nucleotides match TRBD2. The TCR was taken from a man older than 75 with COVID-19, enrolled during active disease. CDR3 loop: CASSHASGRASETQYF. The CDR3 DNA follows: TGTGCCAGCAGCCATGCTAGCGGGAGGGCCAGTGAGACCCAGTACTTC.